One and the same sample provided the 5 T cell receptor beta chains below, sequenced in a study of beta chain features in type 1 diabetes. Of the isolated RNA, all was reverse transcribed, and so the sequenced material was expressed TCRB transcripts. Libraries were prepared by immunoSEQ multiplex PCR; TCRdb keeps only in-frame clonotypes and omits some of them. The sample shows under 900,000 clones, 17% of them seen only once. Sequenced input: naive CD4+ T cells from blood. These TCRs come from a woman between 18 and 30 years old in good health.

This sequence joins TRBV29-1 and TRBJ2-1; 9 bases line up with TRBD2. Germline-derived CDR1 and CDR2 are SQVTM and ANQGSEA. Losses at the gene ends were 6 bases for V and 8 bases for J; bases not matched to a gene: 14. This CDR3 comprises 15 residues. This CDR3 is CSVRGLAGPMDEQFF. Here the CDR3 DNA reads TGCAGCGTCCGGGGGCTAGCGGGACCGATGGATGAGCAGTTCTTC.

This clone was seen more than once but under ten times. This chain joins TRBV14 and TRBJ2-1; D possibly corresponds to TRBD1 (6 bases). Trimming pared 0 bases from V and 9 bases from J, leaving 9 bases between. CDR3 size: 13 residues. The germline CDR1 and CDR2 sequences are SGHDN and FVKESK. The DNA of the CDR3 is TGTGCCAGCAGCCAAGATAGAGGGGGTGAGCAGTTCTTC. It codes for CASSQDRGGEQFF.

A few counts support this clone. The chain has TRBV5-1 and TRBJ2-1; D not certain. V shed 0 bases and J shed 0 bases, with 10 bases lying between them. The CDR3 runs to 16 residues. From germline, CDR1 is SGHRS and CDR2 YFSETQ. The CDR3 protein is CASSLATVSSYNEQFF. Here the CDR3 DNA reads TGCGCCAGCAGCTTGGCCACAGTCAGCTCCTACAATGAGCAGTTCTTC.

The table lists this clone with a few counts. The chain combines TRBV6-1 with TRBJ1-5; 9 nucleotides align to TRBD1. J was trimmed by 6 bases and V by 6 bases; bases with no gene match: 9. Per the germline V gene, CDR1 is MNHNS and CDR2 is SASEGT. CDR3 size: 15 residues. Here the CDR3 reads CASRETGGRGQPQHF. The CDR3, as DNA: TGTGCCAGCAGGGAGACAGGGGGAAGGGGTCAGCCCCAGCATTTT.

CDR3 amino acids: CASSLGLAGNHEQYF. The CDR3 nucleotides read TGTGCCAGCAGCCTCGGACTAGCGGGAAACCACGAGCAGTACTTC. This chain links TRBV7-2 with TRBJ2-7; TRBD2 aligns across 12 bases. With 5 bases clipped from V and 5 bases from J, the junction kept 7 bases outside the gene matches. Germline lookup yields CDR1 SGHTA and CDR2 FQGNSA. The CDR3 length is 15 residues.